Listed here is a single TCR beta chain. The sample comes from a study of control samples from healthy donors and cancer patients. The method was immunoSEQ multiplex PCR; TCRdb's version includes in-frame clones alone and lacks a portion of them. The sample lists approximately 58,000 clones; approximately 90% were seen once. CDR1 and CDR2 from the germline V gene are SGHRS and YFSETQ. The CDR3 covers 14 residues. After removal of 2 bases from V and 4 bases from J, the junction contained 1 base not matched to a gene. The sequencing sample was made of PBMCs. The receptor was derived from a man aged 55 to 70 with head and neck cancer. The chain combines TRBV5-1 with TRBJ2-5; 11 nucleotides line up with TRBD1. The CDR3: CASSFGQGAETQYF. The CDR3 DNA is TGCGCCAGCAGCTTTGGACAGGGGGCAGAGACCCAGTACTTC.